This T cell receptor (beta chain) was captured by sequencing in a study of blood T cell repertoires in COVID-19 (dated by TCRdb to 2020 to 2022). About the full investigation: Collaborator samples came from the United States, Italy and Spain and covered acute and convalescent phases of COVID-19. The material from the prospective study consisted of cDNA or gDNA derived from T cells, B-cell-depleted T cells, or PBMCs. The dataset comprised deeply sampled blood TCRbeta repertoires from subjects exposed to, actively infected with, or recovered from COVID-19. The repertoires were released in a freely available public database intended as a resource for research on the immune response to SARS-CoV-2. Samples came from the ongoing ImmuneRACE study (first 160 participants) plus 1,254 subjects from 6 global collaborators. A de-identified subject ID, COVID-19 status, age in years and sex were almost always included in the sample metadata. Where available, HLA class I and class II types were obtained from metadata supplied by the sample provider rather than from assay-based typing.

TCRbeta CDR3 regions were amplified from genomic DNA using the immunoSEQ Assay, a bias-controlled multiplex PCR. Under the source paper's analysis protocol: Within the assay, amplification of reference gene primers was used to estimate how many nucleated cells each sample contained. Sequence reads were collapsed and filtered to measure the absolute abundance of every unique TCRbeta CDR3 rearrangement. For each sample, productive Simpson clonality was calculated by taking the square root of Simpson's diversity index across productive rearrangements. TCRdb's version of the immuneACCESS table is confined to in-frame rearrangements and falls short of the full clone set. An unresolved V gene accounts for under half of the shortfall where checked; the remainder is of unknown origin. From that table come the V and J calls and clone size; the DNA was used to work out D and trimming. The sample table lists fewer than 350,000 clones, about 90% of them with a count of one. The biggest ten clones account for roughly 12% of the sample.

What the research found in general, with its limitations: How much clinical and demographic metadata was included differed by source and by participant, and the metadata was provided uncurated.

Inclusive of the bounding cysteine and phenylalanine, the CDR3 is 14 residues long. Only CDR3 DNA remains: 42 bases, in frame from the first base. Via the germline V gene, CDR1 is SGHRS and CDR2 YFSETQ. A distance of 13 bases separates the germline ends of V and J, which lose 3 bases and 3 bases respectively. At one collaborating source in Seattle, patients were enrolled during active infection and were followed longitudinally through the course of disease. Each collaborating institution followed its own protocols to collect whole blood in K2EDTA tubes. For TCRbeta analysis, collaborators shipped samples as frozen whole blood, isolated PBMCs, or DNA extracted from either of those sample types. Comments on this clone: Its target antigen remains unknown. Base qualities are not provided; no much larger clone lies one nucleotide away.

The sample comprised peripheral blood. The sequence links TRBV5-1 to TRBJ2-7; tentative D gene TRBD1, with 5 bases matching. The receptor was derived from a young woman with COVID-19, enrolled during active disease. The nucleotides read TGCGCCAGCAGCTCCCAGGGAAGTAGCTACGAGCAGTACTTC. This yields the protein CASSSQGSSYEQYF. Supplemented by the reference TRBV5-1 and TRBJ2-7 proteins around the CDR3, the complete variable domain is KAGVTQTPRYLIKTRGQQVTLSCSPISGHRSVSWYQQTPGQGLQFLFEYFSETQRNKGNFPGRFSGRQFSNSRSEMNVSTLELGDSALYLCASSSQGSSYEQYFGPGTRLTVT.